This TCR beta chain was captured in a study of shared clonotypes between healthy human individuals. Naive CD8 cells lacked CD45RO, underwent positive selection for CCR7 and left out terminally differentiated effector memory CD45RA+ cells. The CDR3 consists of 14 residues. CDR1 is SEHNR, CDR2 FQNEAQ, per germline (reference sequence). V shed 0 bases and J shed 2 bases, with 8 bases lying between them. This clone has only one observation. At the DNA level, this CDR3 is encoded by other sequences in the same sample as well. Clones were sequenced by immunoSEQ multiplex PCR, and TCRdb holds only the in-frame ones, with some missing. The repertoire holds about 2.1 million clones, approximately 94% seen once, with around 1.7% in the top ten.

This sequence was found in a man aged 18 to 29 in good health. Some clones in this sample may be carry-over from other donors' samples. V usage is TRBV7-9 and J usage is TRBJ2-7; D is undetermined. Input material: naive CD8+ T cells from PBMCs. The CDR3 DNA reads as TGTGCCAGCAGCTTAGCAGGGCCTACCTACGAGCAGTACTTC. Its translation is CASSLAGPTYEQYF. Drawing the rest from reference TRBV7-9 and TRBJ2-7, the complete variable domain is DTGVSQNPRHKITKRGQNVTFRCDPISEHNRLYWYRQTLGQGPEFLTYFQNEAQLEKSRLLSDRFSAERPKGSFSTLEIQRTEQGDSAMYLCASSLAGPTYEQYFGPGTRLTVT.